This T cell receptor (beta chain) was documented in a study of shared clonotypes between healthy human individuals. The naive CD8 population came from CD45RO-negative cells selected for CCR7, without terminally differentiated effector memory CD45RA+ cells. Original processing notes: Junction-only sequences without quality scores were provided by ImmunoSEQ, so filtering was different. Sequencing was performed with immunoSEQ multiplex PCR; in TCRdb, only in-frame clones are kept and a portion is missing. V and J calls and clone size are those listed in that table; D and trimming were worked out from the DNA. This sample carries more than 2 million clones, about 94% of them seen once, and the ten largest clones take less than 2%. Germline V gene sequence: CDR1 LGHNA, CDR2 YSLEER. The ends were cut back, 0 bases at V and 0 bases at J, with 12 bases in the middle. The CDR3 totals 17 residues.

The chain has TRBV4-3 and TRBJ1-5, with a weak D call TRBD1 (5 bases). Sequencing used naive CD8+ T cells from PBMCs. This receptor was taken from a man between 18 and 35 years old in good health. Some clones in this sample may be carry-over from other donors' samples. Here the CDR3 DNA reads TGCGCCAGCAGCCAAGATTTCAGGGACTATAGCAATCAGCCCCAGCATTTT. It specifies CASSQDFRDYSNQPQHF.